The 18 T cell receptor beta chains in this list originate from one sample, sequenced in a study of blood T cell repertoires in COVID-19. Sequenced by immunoSEQ multiplex PCR; TCRdb stores in-frame clones only, minus some. The sample records some 190,000 clones, approximately 80% being singletons. The sample taken for sequencing was PBMCs or T cells enriched from blood (not recorded which). These receptors all stem from a man aged 60-69 years who had been exposed to COVID-19.

This clone has only one observation. The chain couples TRBV11-2 to TRBJ2-6; no clear D gene. Trimming pared 5 bases from V and 4 bases from J, leaving 3 bases between. This CDR3 is 12 amino acids long. Looked up from germline, CDR1 is SGHAT and CDR2 is FQNNGV. The CDR3: CASSPGANVLTF. CDR3 sequence (DNA): TGTGCCAGCAGCCCGGGGGCCAACGTCCTGACTTTC.

The genes are TRBV6-6 and TRBJ1-6; no firm D call. Looked up from germline, CDR1 is MNHNY and CDR2 is SVGAGI (reference sequence). V was clipped by 5 bases and J by 6 bases, with 20 bases between them. The CDR3 extends over 17 amino acids. CDR3: CASSLGRGTGINSPLHF. The CDR3 nucleotides are TGTGCCAGCAGTCTAGGACGCGGCACCGGGATTAATTCACCCCTCCACTTT.

This clone was seen just once. V usage is TRBV2 and J usage is TRBJ1-5; 9 bases line up with TRBD1. The V and J ends lost 4 bases and 12 bases, in that order; junction bases with no gene match: 10. The germline V gene has CDR1 SNHLY and CDR2 FYNNEI. The CDR3 has 14 amino acids. The CDR3 loop reads CASSGEGQGSVQHF. CDR3 bases: TGTGCCAGCAGTGGGGAGGGACAGGGATCAGTCCAGCATTTT.

The chain has TRBV24-1 and TRBJ2-7; unclear D gene. The CDR3 covers 13 residues. V was cut by 4 bases and J by 2 bases, with 8 bases left in between. Germline V gene sequence: CDR1 KGHDR, CDR2 SFDVKD. The CDR3: CATSDPSAYEQYF. The CDR3 DNA reads TGTGCCACCAGTGACCCCTCTGCCTACGAGCAGTACTTC.

This clone was observed a handful of times. The rearrangement joins TRBV19 to TRBJ1-5, with a weak D call TRBD1 (6 bases). Looked up from germline, CDR1 is LNHDA and CDR2 is SQIVND (reference sequence). The CDR3 covers 14 residues. The V gene lost 4 bases and the J gene lost 5 bases, with 12 bases spanning the gap. DNA of the CDR3: TGTGCCAGTAGTAAGACAGGTTTCTATCAGCCCCAGCATTTT. Translation gives CASSKTGFYQPQHF.

The chain employs TRBV6-5 and TRBJ1-1, with D possibly TRBD1 on 6 matching bases. Trimming took off 7 bases at V and 3 bases at J, with 15 bases between the two ends. The CDR3 contains 14 residues. Germline CDR1 reads MNHEY; CDR2 reads SVGAGI. CDR3 sequence (DNA): TGTGCCAGCACCCGAGGACAGTTATACACTGAAGCTTTCTTT. Protein sequence: CASTRGQLYTEAFF.

The genes are TRBV27 and TRBJ1-1, with TRBD1 matching 8 bases. CDR3 length: 12 amino acids. Trimming took 3 bases from V and 12 from J; bases not matched to a gene: 6. Germline V CDR1 and CDR2: MNHEY, SMNVEV (reference sequence). The CDR3 region has the DNA TGTGCCAGCAGTTTGGACAGGGTGAGACCTTTCTTT. Amino acid sequence: CASSLDRVRPFF.

This clone was detected only once. The chain joins TRBV28 to TRBJ2-3; 10 bases match TRBD1. The ends lost 3 bases at V and 1 base at J; junction bases unmatched: 1. The CDR3 covers 15 residues. From germline, CDR1 is MDHEN and CDR2 SYDVKM. This CDR3 reads CASSFGTGGTDTQYF. The CDR3 bases are TGTGCCAGCAGTTTCGGGACAGGGGGCACAGATACGCAGTATTTT.

This clone was seen only once. The V gene is TRBV25-1, the J gene TRBJ2-7, with D perhaps matching TRBD1 (6 bases). Per the germline V gene, CDR1 is MGHDK and CDR2 is SYGVNS. V was cut by 2 bases and J by 6 bases, with 17 bases left in between. The CDR3 totals 15 residues. DNA for the CDR3: TGTGCCAGCAGTGAAACACAGGGCGCTTACTCCGAGCAGTACTTC. Translation: CASSETQGAYSEQYF.

This clone was detected a few times. This chain joins TRBV7-3 and TRBJ2-5; D is perhaps TRBD2 (7 bases). Germline V CDR1 and CDR2: SGHTA, FQGTGA. Trimming removed 0 bases from V and 5 bases from J, with 16 bases in between. The CDR3 is 16 amino acids. The CDR3 DNA reads TGTGCCAGCAGCTTAACGGGGACGGGGGGCGGTGAGACCCAGTACTTC. Protein: CASSLTGTGGGETQYF. The full variable domain, rest sourced from reference TRBV7-3 and TRBJ2-5, is GAGVSQTPSNKVTEKGKYVELRCDPISGHTALYWYRQSLGQGPEFLIYFQGTGAADDSGLPNDRFFAVRPEGSVSTLKIQRTERGDSAVYLCASSLTGTGGGETQYFGPGTRLLVL.

The chain has TRBV5-8 and TRBJ2-5, with D perhaps TRBD2 (5 bases). The CDR3 is made up of 14 amino acids. V lost 0 bases and J lost 5, with 11 bases in between. Germline V CDR1 and CDR2: SGHTS, YDEGEE. This CDR3 is CASSLGRRGETQYF. The CDR3 coding sequence is TGTGCCAGCAGCTTGGGCAGGCGAGGGGAGACCCAGTACTTC.

The chain couples TRBV10-2 to TRBJ1-1, with unresolved D. Looked up from germline, CDR1 is WSHSY and CDR2 is SAAADI. V lost 4 bases and J lost 4, with 13 bases in between. There are 14 residues in the CDR3. Written as DNA, the CDR3 is TGCGCCAGCAGTGCAGCCGGGGAGGTCACTGAAGCTTTCTTT. Translated: CASSAAGEVTEAFF.

V gene TRBV3-1 (or the pseudogene TRBV3-2) combines with J gene TRBJ1-2; possible D gene TRBD1, 6 bases. Trimming stripped 3 bases from V and 4 bases from J, with 15 bases between. Germline V CDR1 and CDR2: LGHDT, YNNKEL (reference sequence). There are 15 residues in the CDR3. Written as DNA, the CDR3 is TGTGCCAGCAGCCAGGAGACAGGAGGTGGCTATGGCTACACCTTC. Its protein is CASSQETGGGYGYTF.

The rearrangement links TRBV7-7 to TRBJ2-5; maybe TRBD1 (6 bases). Germline-derived CDR1 and CDR2 are SSHAT and FNYEAQ (reference sequence). The CDR3 is 15 amino acids. The V end lost 1 base, the J end lost 7 bases, and 16 bases lay between the germline ends. The CDR3 DNA sequence: TGTGCCAGCAGCTTAGGTCCAGGGGCCTCCGGGACCCAGTACTTC. Translated: CASSLGPGASGTQYF.

This chain links TRBV30 with TRBJ2-1; 7 nucleotides line up with TRBD2. CDR1 and CDR2 from the germline V gene are GTSNPN and SVGIG (reference sequence). V dropped 1 base and J dropped 6; count of bases not matched to a gene: 3. The CDR3 has 13 amino acids. CDR3: CAWSGASGNEQFF. DNA for the CDR3: TGTGCCTGGAGTGGGGCTAGCGGCAATGAGCAGTTCTTC.

The chain has TRBV12-3 or TRBV12-4 and TRBJ1-5, with D maybe TRBD1 (5 bases). The V end lost 6 bases, the J end lost 6 bases, and 12 bases lay between the germline ends. This CDR3 is built from 13 residues. The CDR3 loop is CASSRQFSQPQHF. The CDR3, as DNA: TGTGCCAGCAGCCGACAGTTTAGTCAGCCCCAGCATTTT.

The DNA for the CDR3 is TGTGCCAGCAGCTTAGCTATCAGCGGTTCCTACGAGCAGTACTTC. Translation gives CASSLAISGSYEQYF. The rearrangement uses TRBV11-2 and TRBJ2-7; tentatively, D is TRBD2 (5 bases). CDR3 length: 15 amino acids. The germline V and J ends were trimmed by 1 base and 1 base, with 11 bases remaining between them. Germline values: CDR1 SGHAT, CDR2 FQNNGV.

V gene TRBV9 combines with J gene TRBJ2-2; TRBD2 aligns across 11 bases. CDR1 SGDLS and CDR2 YYNGEE come from the germline V gene. CDR3 length equals 14 residues. Trimming took 4 bases from V and 14 from J; bases not matched to a gene: 10. The CDR3 loop is CASSPGLAGRQLFF. Here the CDR3 DNA reads TGTGCCAGCAGCCCCGGACTAGCGGGTAGACAACTGTTTTTT.